The 14 T cell receptor beta chains below were found in one sample sequenced in a study of CD8 T cells in Susac syndrome. RNA, at 0.5 to 1 ug, was reverse transcribed with random hexamers. One entry per CDR3 protein, called by TCRdb with MiXCR from the immunoSEQ multiplex PCR reads. Seen here are about 100,000 distinct CDR3 sequences, approximately 95% observed once, and the top ten hold 0.25% to 0.35%. Sequencing was done on a sample of CD8+ T cells from PBMCs. Receptors originate from a human donor with Susac syndrome.

The rearrangement uses TRBV7-9 and TRBJ2-7; D is uncertain. Germline assignment: CDR1 SEHNR and CDR2 FQNEAQ (reference sequence). V gave up 3 bases and J gave up 3 bases, with 3 bases separating them. This CDR3 has 11 residues. The DNA of the CDR3 is TGTGCCAGCAGCTTTGACTACGAGCAGTACTTC. It codes for CASSFDYEQYF.

This rearrangement joins TRBV15 to TRBJ1-5; D gene unclear. V lost 0 bases and J 4 bases, leaving 10 bases between the germline ends. Germline CDR1 LNHNV, CDR2 YYDKDF (reference sequence). This CDR3 is 15 amino acids long. This CDR3 reads CATSRDYDGNQPQHF. The DNA of the CDR3 is TGTGCCACCAGCAGAGATTACGACGGGAATCAGCCCCAGCATTTT.

The chain employs TRBV28 and TRBJ2-2; D ambiguous. V was trimmed by 6 bases and J by 0 bases, leaving 5 bases between them. This CDR3 comprises 13 residues. Germline CDR1 MDHEN, CDR2 SYDVKM. The CDR3 here is CASRSTNTGELFF. The CDR3 DNA follows: TGTGCCAGCAGATCGACGAACACCGGGGAGCTGTTTTTT.

The chain is built from TRBV6-5 and TRBJ1-6, with unresolved D. The CDR3 spans 14 residues. Germline values: CDR1 MNHEY, CDR2 SVGAGI. Between the trimmed V and J ends, which lost 2 bases and 8 bases, there was a span of 10 bases. The CDR3 is CASSYNGIDSPLHF. The CDR3 nucleotides read TGTGCCAGCAGTTACAACGGGATCGATTCACCCCTCCACTTT.

This chain joins TRBV2 and TRBJ1-2; D is unresolved. Germline V gives CDR1 SNHLY, CDR2 FYNNEI. This CDR3 is 13 amino acids long. The V and J ends lost 6 bases and 2 bases respectively, with 10 bases between them. CDR3 sequence: CASRVQRNYGYTF. The CDR3 region has the DNA TGTGCCAGCAGGGTACAGCGGAACTATGGCTACACCTTC.

This chain uses TRBV5-1 with TRBJ2-2, with D perhaps TRBD2 (6 bases). CDR3 length equals 15 residues. From germline, CDR1 is SGHRS and CDR2 YFSETQ. Deletions cut 1 base from V and 7 bases from J, with 14 bases between. The CDR3 spells CASSLSSGVLGELFF. The DNA of the CDR3 is TGCGCCAGCAGCTTGTCGTCGGGAGTCCTCGGGGAGCTGTTTTTT.

The chain joins TRBV14 to TRBJ1-1; D unclear. V was shortened by 1 base and J by 6 bases, with 12 bases between the two germline ends. The CDR3 totals 14 residues. The germline gives CDR1 SGHDN, CDR2 FVKESK. In DNA, the CDR3 is TGTGCCAGCAGCCAAGGGATGGGAGGGTCTGAAGCTTTCTTT. Amino acid sequence: CASSQGMGGSEAFF.

This rearrangement joins TRBV19 to TRBJ2-5; D is undetermined. The CDR3 totals 14 residues. Trimming stripped 3 bases from V and 1 base from J, with 9 bases between. Germline CDR1 is LNHDA and CDR2 is SQIVND (reference sequence). The CDR3 loop reads CASSIGRIQETQYF. The CDR3 nucleotides are TGTGCCAGTAGTATTGGGCGGATCCAAGAGACCCAGTACTTC.

The gene calls are TRBV13 and TRBJ2-7; no clear D. Germline V gene lookup returns CDR1 PRHDT and CDR2 FYEKMQ (reference sequence). V lost 6 bases and J 3 bases, leaving 6 bases between the germline ends. This CDR3 comprises 11 residues. In DNA, the CDR3 is TGTGCCAGCAGTCGTATCTACGAGCAGTACTTC. Protein sequence: CASSRIYEQYF. The full variable domain, completed using reference TRBV13 and TRBJ2-7, is AAGVIQSPRHLIKEKRETATLKCYPIPRHDTVYWYQQGPGQDPQFLISFYEKMQSDKGSIPDRFSAQQFSDYHSELNMSSLELGDSALYFCASSRIYEQYFGPGTRLTVT.

The chain carries TRBV3-1 and TRBJ2-2; TRBD2 agrees at 10 bases. The J segment lost 5 bases and the V segment lost 5 bases, leaving 5 bases of the junction unmatched. CDR3 length equals 15 residues. Germline assignment: CDR1 LGHDT and CDR2 YNNKEL (reference sequence). CDR3 sequence (DNA): TGTGCCAGCAGCACCTCGACTAGCGGGACCGGGGAGCTGTTTTTT. Its protein is CASSTSTSGTGELFF. Supplemented by reference TRBV3-1 and TRBJ2-2, the full variable domain reads DTAVSQTPKYLVTQMGNDKSIKCEQNLGHDTMYWYKQDSKKFLKIMFSYNNKELIINETVPNRFSPKSPDKAHLNLHINSLELGDSAVYFCASSTSTSGTGELFFGEGSRLTVL.

This clonotype was seen once. The V call is TRBV9, the J call TRBJ2-1, with 8 bases matching TRBD2. Germline assignment: CDR1 SGDLS and CDR2 YYNGEE. With 4 bases clipped from V and 3 bases from J, the junction kept 6 bases outside the gene matches. CDR3 length: 15 amino acids. CDR3 DNA: TGTGCCAGCAGCCAGCGCGGGGGGTTCTACAATGAGCAGTTCTTC. Its protein product is CASSQRGGFYNEQFF.

J is TRBJ1-1 and V is TRBV23-1; D unresolved. TRBV23-1 has ORF status, its function being uncertain. V dropped 0 bases and J dropped 4 bases, with 12 bases sitting between them. CDR3 length: 15 amino acids. The CDR3 nucleotides read TGCGCCAGCAGTCAATCCCCGGAGGAGGGCACTGAAGCTTTCTTT. It translates to CASSQSPEEGTEAFF.

The gene calls are TRBV20-1 and TRBJ2-5, with D uncertain. Trimming took 0 bases from V and 1 from J, leaving 21 bases between them. The CDR3 extends over 18 amino acids. CDR1 and CDR2 (germline): DFQATT, SNEGSKA (reference sequence). The CDR3 DNA is TGCAGTGCTAGAGATGTTTCCCCGCCCCCCGGACCCCAAGAGACCCAGTACTTC. It codes for CSARDVSPPPGPQETQYF.

This clonotype was found once. The rearrangement links TRBV12-3 or TRBV12-4 to TRBJ1-1, with D possibly being TRBD1 (5 bases). The CDR3 is 14 amino acids. V dropped 7 bases and J dropped 1 base, with 13 bases sitting between them. Here the CDR3 DNA reads TGTGCCAGCACCCCGACAGTTTCGAACACTGAAGCTTTCTTT. It specifies CASTPTVSNTEAFF.